This section outlines one TCR beta chain sequence together with its context. Its antigen specificity is not known. Per-nucleotide qualities are absent, and no much larger clonotype sits a single base away. The data derive from a study of T cell responses to AZD1222 COVID-19 vaccine (dated by TCRdb to the early 2020s). Background for the entire study: AZD1222 recipients given second doses at about 4 weeks or at about 12 weeks were pooled, since spike-specific TCR depth and breadth were not found to differ between the two schedules. Trial participants were enrolled by age into 18-55, 56-69 and 70-plus year subgroups, with approximately 160, 26 and 62 TCR-sequenced participants respectively. TCR sequencing covered 233 trial participants: about 210 given two doses of AZD1222 and 26 given two doses of MenACWY control vaccine.

The label giving this sample's time point can be read as: baseline before first vaccination. Vaccinee samples came from UK trials COV001 and COV002, including a single-blind randomized controlled phase 2/3 trial of AZD1222 (ChAdOx1 nCoV-19) in healthy adults. For TCRbeta chain sequencing, PBMC samples from trial participants were taken at day 0 and at day 28 after the second dose. General findings and caveats noted by the study authors: Vaccine-associated CD4 TCRs spanned the whole spike protein, with dominant responses in regions 160-218 and 743-854. Most participants were white British and females outnumbered males, and the authors suggested that clonal diversity may have been underestimated. Conclusions about previously exposed vaccinees were limited because only a handful of AZD1222 recipients were SARS-CoV-2 seropositive at baseline. A significant rise in spike-specific TCR breadth and depth was observed after two AZD1222 doses relative to day 0 and relative to MenACWY recipients. The 56-69-year group was small, and its depth increase did not reach significance, likely because of low power. Epitopes outside the regions mutated in the B.1.351 and B.1.1.7 variants were reportedly recognized by nearly half of the unique spike-specific TCRs. Because no samples from the day 14 peak response were available, repertoires could be characterized only after the peak T cell response.

Including the terminal cysteine and phenylalanine, the CDR3 comprises 15 residues. Only the CDR3 region is kept as DNA, spanning 45 bases read in frame from base 1. V lost 7 bases and J lost 2 bases, and the count of bases not matched to a germline gene is 5. The germline V gene provides CDR1 MNHEY and CDR2 SVGAGI. The CDR3 regions of human TCRbeta chains were analyzed by immunosequencing. Regarding the original processing steps: TCRs in the repertoires were compared against a reference library of SARS-CoV-2-specific TCRs that had been generated with the MIRA antigen-specificity platform. Breadth was defined as the fraction of unique TCRs that were SARS-CoV-2-associated. Depth was defined as the fraction of total T cells that were SARS-CoV-2-associated. Using the MIRA data, every spike-specific TCR was mapped to the spike region that the TCR reacted to and assigned to either a CD4 or a CD8 class. Log10-transformed breadth and depth values were compared by one-way ANOVA with Sidak's multiple comparisons tests. The table was pulled from immuneACCESS by TCRdb, which kept in-frame rearrangements only. Such tables lose some clones; where checked, under half of the loss comes from unresolved V genes, and the rest has no known cause. That table is the source of V, J and clone size, and D and trimming were worked out from the DNA. This sample has roughly 150,000 clones in its table, and about 80% of those were observed once. The ten top clones hold roughly 4.3% of the sample.

The chain links TRBV6-5 with TRBJ2-3; the central 11 bases match TRBD2. The receptor was derived from an adult in good health. Sample: peripheral blood, taken on day 0 of AZD1222 vaccination. The CDR3 region has the sequence CASKLTSGTTDTQYF. The DNA sequence follows: TGTGCCAGCAAACTGACTAGCGGGACCACAGATACGCAGTATTTT.